This TCR beta chain was documented in a study of type 1 regulatory T cells. Study details: This in vitro CD4 product, T-allo10, is enriched for Tr1 cells and alloantigen-specific.

Each CDR3 protein is one row after TCRdb ran MiXCR on the reads. The sample has 40,000 to 50,000 distinct CDR3 sequences; more than 10% are singletons. Study observations and caveats: Compared with non-type 1 regulatory T cells, type 1 regulatory T cells showed a more restricted TCR repertoire.

Trimming took 6 bases from V and 2 from J, leaving 11 bases between them. Germline V gene data show CDR1 as ENHRY and CDR2 as SYGVKD. CDR3 size: 14 residues. About this clonotype: Its antigen remains unknown.

Sequencing was done on a sample of cultured non-Tr1 T cells, either the whole culture or a sorted T cell fraction (not recorded which). This clonotype was obtained from a human donor in good health. The V gene is TRBV10-3, the J gene TRBJ2-1; possibly TRBD1 for D (5 bases). DNA for the CDR3: TGTGCCATCAGGGCAGACAGAGCCTACAATGAGCAGTTCTTC. It specifies CAIRADRAYNEQFF.